This TCR beta chain stems from a study of PD-L1 blockade in urothelial cancer. About the study: Atezolizumab was started by patients in the mid-2010s at 1,200 mg intravenously every 3 weeks. Individuals in the cohort had been given 0 to 3 earlier chemotherapy regimens. Analyses used blood from 3 weeks (second dose) and 6 weeks after treatment start.

V dropped 2 bases and J dropped 2; count of bases not matched to a gene: 2. This CDR3 has 14 residues. Germline V gene data show CDR1 as MNHNS and CDR2 as SASEGT. The time point was: peripheral blood 6 weeks after treatment start. What went into each PCR as a spike was synthetic TCR analog templates. Sequencing used immunoSEQ multiplex PCR; TCRdb keeps in-frame clones, though not all of them. The sample yields some 51,000 clones, more than 75% seen once. The sample consisted of PBMCs, taken around atezolizumab (anti-PD-L1) treatment. V and J are TRBV6-1 and TRBJ2-5; 7 bases agree with TRBD1. This TCR derives from a man aged 55 to 70 with urothelial cancer. In DNA, the CDR3 is TGTGCCAGCAGTGAAACCAGGGGGCAAGAGACCCAGTACTTC. It yields the protein CASSETRGQETQYF.